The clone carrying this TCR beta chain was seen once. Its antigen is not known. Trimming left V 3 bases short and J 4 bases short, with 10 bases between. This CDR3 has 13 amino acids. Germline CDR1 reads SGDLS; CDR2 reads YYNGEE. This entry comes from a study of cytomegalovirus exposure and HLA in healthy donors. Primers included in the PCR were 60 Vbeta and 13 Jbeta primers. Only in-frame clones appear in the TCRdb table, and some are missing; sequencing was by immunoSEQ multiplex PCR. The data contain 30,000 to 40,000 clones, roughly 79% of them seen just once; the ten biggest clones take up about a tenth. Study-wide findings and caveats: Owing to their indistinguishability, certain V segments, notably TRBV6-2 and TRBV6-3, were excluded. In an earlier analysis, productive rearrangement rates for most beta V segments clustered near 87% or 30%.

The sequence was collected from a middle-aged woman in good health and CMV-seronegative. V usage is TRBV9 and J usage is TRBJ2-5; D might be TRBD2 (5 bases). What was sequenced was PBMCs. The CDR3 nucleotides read TGTGCCAGCAGCGAAGGAGGTCGAGAGACCCAGTACTTC. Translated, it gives CASSEGGRETQYF.